This is a list of T cell receptor beta chains from one sample in a study of CXCR3-negative and CXCR3-positive naive CD8 T cells. TCRdb reprocessed the 5' RACE reads and reports one entry per CDR3 protein, with no DNA. This sample's table reports approximately 90,000 distinct CDR3 sequences. Input material: naive CXCR3+ CD8+ T cells from blood. These receptors were collected from a human donor in good health. Some clones in this sample may be carry-over from other donors' samples. The CDR3 runs from the conserved cysteine through the conserved F or W. Size values are once, few and many counts, or a class for expanded clones, and some rows have none.

>TRBJ2-1|TRBV7-9|.
CASSLGGEKFF
>TRBJ1-6|TRBV27|.
CASSLSPRSSYNSPLHF
>TRBJ2-7|TRBV28|.
CASSLYGTHVTYEQYF
>TRBJ2-5|TRBV27|.
CASRGSAGVGETQYF
>TRBJ2-7|TRBV28|.
CASSLKGNEQYF
>TRBJ2-2|TRBV29-1|.
CSVRHSNTGELFF
>TRBJ2-7|TRBV29-1|.
CSVSSGQEYEQYF
>TRBJ2-3|TRBV28|.
CASSLTPTAQYF
>TRBJ1-2|TRBV6-5|.
CASSSQANYGYTF
>TRBJ2-7|TRBV6-2/TRBV6-3|.
CASSYLGRDEQYF
>TRBJ2-1|TRBV24-1|.
CATGEASGSYNEQFF
>TRBJ1-2|TRBV5-1|.
CASSLIRANYGYTF
>TRBJ1-1|TRBV30|.
CAWGAEGGGVGTEAFF
>TRBJ1-6|TRBV6-1|.
CASSEQQGYNSPLHF
>TRBJ2-1|TRBV6-5|.
CASSYSPGGSYNEQFF
>TRBJ1-1|TRBV7-7|.
CASSPRQGSTEAFF
>TRBJ2-7|TRBV29-1|medium-sized
CSVIAGTTTYEQYF
>TRBJ2-1|TRBV5-5|.
CASTSGIGAYNEQFF
>TRBJ2-1|TRBV28|.
CASSPKRERGEQFF
>TRBJ2-7|TRBV6-2/TRBV6-3|.
CASSLVRGEQYF
>TRBJ2-2|TRBV29-1|.
CSARGQGFTGELFF
>TRBJ2-5|TRBV29-1|.
CSVEFRGHLYQETQYF
>TRBJ2-1|TRBV6-5|.
CAVGLAGVAYNEQFF
>TRBJ2-7|TRBV5-1|.
CASTSGLSGGTYEQYF
>TRBJ2-7|TRBV11-3|.
CASSFGQGSEQYF
>TRBJ1-1|TRBV7-6|.
CASSLEGSGTEAFF
>TRBJ2-3|TRBV6-1|.
CASSDPFGQGETDTQYF
>TRBJ2-7|TRBV28|.
CASSLRWTGAYEQYF
>TRBJ2-3|TRBV11-3|.
CASSFRRGATDTQYF
>TRBJ2-1|TRBV6-5|.
CATGVVSNEQFF
>TRBJ2-1|TRBV20-1|.
CSAREVGAPYNEQFF
>TRBJ2-1|TRBV7-7|.
CASSPGLRDEQFF
>TRBJ2-2|TRBV15|.
CATSRVEGASDGELFF
>TRBJ2-1|TRBV2|.
CASGPRVGYNEQFF
>TRBJ2-1|TRBV6-5|.
CASSKTGSSYNEQFF
>TRBJ1-4|TRBV27|.
CASSPSTNEKLFF
>TRBJ2-7|TRBV7-2|.
CASSPDHNEQYF
>TRBJ2-7|TRBV7-6|.
CASSSTGIFEEYF
>TRBJ1-3|TRBV28|.
CAEAAGDGNTIYF
>TRBJ2-7|TRBV19|.
CASSSGQGDYEQYF
>TRBJ2-5|TRBV29-1|.
CSVASTGAQTQYF